The source of this TCR beta chain is a study of T cell responses to AZD1222 COVID-19 vaccine. Libraries were prepared by immunoSEQ multiplex PCR; TCRdb keeps only in-frame clonotypes and omits some of them. This sample has roughly 200,000 clones; around 88% occur once, and the top ten carry approximately 8%. CDR1 is LGHDT, CDR2 YNNKEL, per germline (reference sequence). CDR3 length equals 16 residues. The junction had 9 bases not matched to a gene; V was cut back by 1 base and J by 4 bases. The chain links TRBV3-1 (or the pseudogene TRBV3-2) to TRBJ2-7; 8 bases line up with TRBD1. This receptor was taken from an adult in good health. Sequencing was performed on peripheral blood, taken on day 0 of AZD1222 vaccination. CDR3 in amino acids: CASSQAQTGVSYEQYF. CDR3 coding DNA: TGTGCCAGCAGCCAAGCCCAGACAGGGGTCTCTTACGAGCAGTACTTC.